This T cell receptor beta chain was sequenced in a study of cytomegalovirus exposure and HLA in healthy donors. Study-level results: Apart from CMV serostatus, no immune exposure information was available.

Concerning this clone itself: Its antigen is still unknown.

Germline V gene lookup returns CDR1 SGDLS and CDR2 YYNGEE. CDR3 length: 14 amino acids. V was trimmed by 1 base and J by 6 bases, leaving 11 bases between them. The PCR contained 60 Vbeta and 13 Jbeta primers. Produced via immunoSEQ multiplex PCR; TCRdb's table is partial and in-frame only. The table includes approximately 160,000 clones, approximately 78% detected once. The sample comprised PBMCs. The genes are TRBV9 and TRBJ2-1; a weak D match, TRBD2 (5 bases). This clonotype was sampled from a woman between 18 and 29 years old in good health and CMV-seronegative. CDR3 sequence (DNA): TGTGCCAGCAGCGTATCACTAGACTCCAATGAGCAGTTCTTC. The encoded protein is CASSVSLDSNEQFF.